The 31 T cell receptor beta chains below come from one sample, sequenced in a study of blood T cells in healthy people across ages. A second PCR, run for roughly 7 to 11 cycles, used a sample-barcoded 5' primer plus a J-beta primer mix. TCRdb re-derived calls from the 5' RACE reads in MiXCR, one entry per CDR3 protein. The sample yields hundreds of thousands of distinct CDR3 sequences, 49% seen once. Sequencing used blood. Source of these receptors: a woman aged 55 to 70 in good health.

On this clonotype itself: A much more abundant neighbour one base away suggests this may be a read error. The gene calls are TRBV5-6 and TRBJ1-1; no reliable D call. Germline CDR1 reads SGHDT; CDR2 reads YYEEEE. The CDR3 extends over 13 amino acids. The CDR3 spells CASILTLGSEAFF. For the CDR3, the DNA is TGTGCCAGCATCTTGACCCTGGGCTCTGAAGCTTTCTTT. Full variable domain (outside the CDR3, taken from reference TRBV5-6 and TRBJ1-1): DAGVTQSPTHLIKTRGQQVTLRCSPKSGHDTVSWYQQALGQGPQFIFQYYEEEERQRGNFPDRFSGHQFPNYSSELNVNALLLGDSALYLCASILTLGSEAFFGQGTRLTVV.

This clonotype was counted only a few times. V gene TRBV5-1 combines with J gene TRBJ1-1, with a weak D call TRBD1 (6 bases). The CDR3 contains 13 residues. With 0 bases removed from V and 7 bases from J, the gap between germline ends came to 10 bases. CDR1 is SGHRS, CDR2 YFSETQ, per germline. CDR3 in amino acids: CASSLDRAYEAFF. The CDR3 DNA reads as TGCGCCAGCAGCTTGGACAGGGCCTATGAAGCTTTCTTT.

To note about this clonotype: An end of the junction differs from the germline gene, which may be a read error. The J gene is TRBJ2-1, the V gene TRBV29-1; D is unclear. Germline V gene lookup returns CDR1 SQVTM and CDR2 ANQGSEA. This CDR3 comprises 14 residues. Written as DNA, the CDR3 is TGCAGCGTTGAAGGTAGCATCCCCTACAATCAGCAGTTCTTC. This translates into CSVEGSIPYNQQFF.

This chain connects TRBV9 to TRBJ2-3, with D possibly TRBD2 on 6 matching bases. V was clipped by 3 bases and J by 4 bases, with 12 bases between them. The CDR3 is made up of 14 amino acids. Germline-derived CDR1 and CDR2 are SGDLS and YYNGEE. In DNA, the CDR3 is TGTGCCAGCAGCGATCCCCGGGGGTCAGATACGCAGTATTTT. As protein: CASSDPRGSDTQYF. The whole variable domain, filled in from reference TRBV9 and TRBJ2-3, reads DSGVTQTPKHLITATGQRVTLRCSPRSGDLSVYWYQQSLDQGLQFLIQYYNGEERAKGNILERFSAQQFPDLHSELNLSSLELGDSALYFCASSDPRGSDTQYFGPGTRLTVL.

V usage is TRBV20-1 and J usage is TRBJ2-5; 13 bases fit TRBD2. Trimming removed 3 bases from V and 0 bases from J; junction bases left unmatched: 4. Germline V gives CDR1 DFQATT, CDR2 SNEGSKA (reference sequence). The CDR3 extends over 16 amino acids. CDR3 coding DNA: TGCAGTGCTAGGACTAGCGGGAGGCCCTACCAAGAGACCCAGTACTTC. Translated, it gives CSARTSGRPYQETQYF.

The chain joins TRBV5-1 to TRBJ2-5, with TRBD2 matching over 10 bases. This CDR3 is 16 amino acids long. Per the germline V gene, CDR1 is SGHRS and CDR2 is YFSETQ. V lost 4 bases and J lost 11; bases outside the gene matches: 17. CDR3 nucleotide sequence: TGCGCCAGCAGCCCACCTCTAGCGGGAGTCTACAATGAGCAGTACTTC. This codes for CASSPPLAGVYNEQYF.

V and J are TRBV18 and TRBJ2-3; D possibly corresponds to TRBD1 (6 bases). The CDR3 has 12 residues. V was pared by 6 bases and J by 5 bases, with 9 bases between. Germline loops: CDR1 KGHSH, CDR2 LQKENI. Here the CDR3 reads CASSKTGDTQYF. CDR3 DNA: TGTGCCAGCTCGAAGACAGGAGATACGCAGTATTTT.

J is TRBJ1-4 and V is TRBV7-2; maybe TRBD1 (6 bases). The CDR3 has 16 residues. Trimming stripped 2 bases from V and 14 bases from J, with 24 bases between. CDR1 is SGHTA and CDR2 is FQGNSA in the germline V gene. CDR3 in amino acids: CASSLFGPQGTYGLFF. DNA for the CDR3: TGTGCCAGCAGCTTATTCGGCCCACAGGGTACCTACGGGCTGTTTTTT.

The V and J genes are TRBV20-1 and TRBJ2-2; a possible D gene is TRBD2 (6 bases). The germline V gene has CDR1 DFQATT and CDR2 SNEGSKA (reference sequence). This CDR3 contains 15 residues. V dropped 0 bases and J dropped 8 bases, with 16 bases sitting between them. CDR3 DNA sequence: TGCAGTGCTAGAGATAAGGGGCCCCTAGCGGGGGAGCTGTTTTTT. Amino acid sequence: CSARDKGPLAGELFF.

V and J are TRBV7-9 and TRBJ2-5; perhaps D is TRBD1 or TRBD2 (6 bases each). The DNA end lines up better with TRBJ2-4; the J call may be wrong. Looked up from germline, CDR1 is SEHNR and CDR2 is FQNEAQ (reference sequence). The CDR3 has 15 amino acids. The CDR3 is CASSRRTAGVYIQYF. As DNA, the CDR3 is TGTGCCAGCAGCCGCCGGACAGCGGGTGTGTACATTCAGTACTTC.

J is TRBJ1-4 and V is TRBV4-1, with TRBD1 matching over 8 bases. The V segment lost 0 bases and the J segment 8 bases; nucleotides outside the gene matches: 11. The germline V gene encodes CDR1 MGHRA and CDR2 YSYEKL. There are 17 residues in the CDR3. This CDR3 reads CASSQDRGHQGAEKLFF. CDR3 bases: TGCGCCAGCAGCCAAGATCGGGGGCATCAGGGGGCGGAAAAACTGTTTTTT.

This clonotype was seen a handful of times. The chain employs TRBV27 and TRBJ2-6; D not resolved. The CDR3 spans 14 residues. From germline, CDR1 is MNHEY and CDR2 SMNVEV (reference sequence). V was pared by 0 bases and J by 4 bases, with 4 bases between. CDR3 residues: CASSLSVGANVLTF. The DNA for the CDR3 is TGTGCCAGCAGTTTATCTGTGGGGGCCAACGTCCTGACTTTC.

V is TRBV18 and J is TRBJ1-2; 8 bases match TRBD1. Germline trimming cut 3 bases from V and 6 bases from J; bases unmatched to any gene: 12. Germline V lookup: CDR1 KGHSH, CDR2 LQKENI. The CDR3 is 16 residues long. CDR3 residues: CASSPSLTGAGHGYTF. CDR3 bases: TGTGCCAGCTCACCTTCCTTGACAGGGGCTGGCCATGGCTACACCTTC.

This sequence joins TRBV10-3 and TRBJ2-1; TRBD2 is a possible D gene (6 bases). The V gene lost 11 bases and the J gene lost 8 bases, with 34 bases spanning the gap. The germline V gene has CDR1 ENHRY and CDR2 SYGVKD. The CDR3 runs 18 residues. The CDR3 bases are TGTGCCTCGAAGGCCCAACCCTGGACTACCAAACAGTACGATGAGCAGTTCTTC. Translation: CASKAQPWTTKQYDEQFF.

The chain is built from TRBV6-2 or TRBV6-3 and TRBJ2-7; 7 bases map to TRBD1. The junction had 9 bases not matched to a gene; V was cut back by 7 bases and J by 3 bases. The CDR3 length is 14 residues. Germline assignment: CDR1 MNHEY and CDR2 SVGEGT. Here the CDR3 DNA reads TGTGCCAGCACCGAGACAGGGAGTTTCTACGAGCAGTACTTC. It codes for CASTETGSFYEQYF.

The chain recombines TRBV7-2 with TRBJ2-3; tentatively, D is TRBD1 or TRBD2 (5 bases each). Trimming left V 7 bases short and J 0 bases short, with 11 bases between. CDR1 SGHTA and CDR2 FQGNSA come from the germline V gene. This CDR3 has 14 residues. The CDR3 region is CASNRGLSTDTQYF. In nucleotides, the CDR3 is TGTGCCAGCAACCGGGGCCTGAGCACAGATACGCAGTATTTT.

This chain links TRBV24-1 with TRBJ2-3; TRBD1 is a possible D gene (6 bases). With 4 bases removed from V and 3 bases from J, the gap between germline ends came to 13 bases. The CDR3 is made up of 15 amino acids. Germline V lookup: CDR1 KGHDR, CDR2 SFDVKD. As DNA, the CDR3 is TGTGCCACCAGTGAGTTCTTCCAGGGGACAGATACGCAGTATTTT. Encoded protein: CATSEFFQGTDTQYF.

This clonotype was detected many times. The CDR3 nucleotides are TGTGCCAGCACAGGGGGCGGGATGGATACGCAGTATTTT. Protein product: CASTGGGMDTQYF. The gene calls are TRBV12-3 or TRBV12-4 and TRBJ2-3; TRBD1 aligns across 8 bases. The V segment lost 7 bases and the J segment 6 bases; nucleotides outside the gene matches: 6. The CDR3 spans 13 residues.

CDR3 coding DNA: TGCGCCAGCAGCTCGCTTTCGAACACTGAAGCTTTCTTT. It translates to CASSSLSNTEAFF. V is TRBV5-1 and J is TRBJ1-1; D is unresolved. Trimming removed 3 bases at V and 1 base at J, with 7 bases between. The germline V gene has CDR1 SGHRS and CDR2 YFSETQ. The length of the CDR3 is 13 residues.

Regarding this clonotype: A junction end diverges from the germline sequence, so it may reflect a read error. The gene calls are TRBV29-1 and TRBJ2-1, with 11 bases aligning to TRBD2. CDR3 length: 15 residues. CDR1 and CDR2 from the germline V gene are SQVTM and ANQGSEA. This CDR3 is CSVVLAGGSYNKQFF. The DNA for the CDR3 is TGCAGCGTTGTTCTAGCGGGAGGCTCCTACAATAAGCAGTTCTTC.

The rearrangement joins TRBV2 to TRBJ2-3; 11 bases map to TRBD2. Per the germline V gene, CDR1 is SNHLY and CDR2 is FYNNEI. There are 16 residues in the CDR3. V shed 3 bases, J shed 3 bases, and the junction held 5 bases outside the gene matches. The CDR3 DNA reads as TGTGCCAGCAGTGACTATGGGACTAGCGGAACAGATACGCAGTATTTT. It specifies CASSDYGTSGTDTQYF.

This clonotype was detected only a few times. The J gene is TRBJ2-1, the V gene TRBV7-2, with D possibly TRBD1 on 5 matching bases. Germline V gene data show CDR1 as SGHTA and CDR2 as FQGNSA. This CDR3 region has 15 residues. Trimming pared 2 bases from V and 4 bases from J, leaving 12 bases between. DNA of the CDR3: TGTGCCAGCAGCTTATCTAGGGGCCAATACAATGAGCAGTTCTTC. This gives the protein CASSLSRGQYNEQFF.

The rearrangement links TRBV6-5 to TRBJ2-5; possibly TRBD2 for D (7 bases). The J call may be incorrect, as the DNA end agrees better with TRBJ2-7. Germline V CDR1 and CDR2: MNHEY, SVGAGI. The CDR3 totals 16 residues. The CDR3 loop is CASTLSGGNHRNEQYF. DNA of the CDR3: TGTGCCAGCACCCTCTCGGGGGGCAACCATCGCAACGAGCAGTACTTC.

The V call is TRBV5-1, the J call TRBJ1-6; 7 nucleotides agree with TRBD1. Germline CDR1 is SGHRS and CDR2 is YFSETQ. CDR3 length: 14 amino acids. The trim removed 4 bases at V and 10 bases at J, leaving 8 bases unmatched. In DNA, the CDR3 is TGCGCCAGCAGCGTGGAAGGGGGCGAATCACCCCTCCACTTT. As protein: CASSVEGGESPLHF. The full variable domain, completed using reference TRBV5-1 and TRBJ1-6, is KAGVTQTPRYLIKTRGQQVTLSCSPISGHRSVSWYQQTPGQGLQFLFEYFSETQRNKGNFPGRFSGRQFSNSRSEMNVSTLELGDSALYLCASSVEGGESPLHFGNGTRLTVT.

The V gene is TRBV5-5, the J gene TRBJ2-5; D remains unclear. CDR1 is SGHKS, CDR2 YYEKEE, per germline (reference sequence). V dropped 1 base and J dropped 1 base, with 11 bases sitting between them. CDR3 length equals 15 residues. As DNA, the CDR3 is TGTGCCAGCAGCTTGAGCGAGTCCTTCCAAGAGACCCAGTACTTC. Amino acid sequence: CASSLSESFQETQYF. The full variable domain, its missing parts supplied by reference TRBV5-5 and TRBJ2-5, is DAGVTQSPTHLIKTRGQQVTLRCSPISGHKSVSWYQQVLGQGPQFIFQYYEKEERGRGNFPDRFSARQFPNYSSELNVNALLLGDSALYLCASSLSESFQETQYFGPGTRLLVL.

The gene calls are TRBV29-1 and TRBJ2-1, with 14 bases fitting TRBD2. The CDR3 runs to 14 residues. Germline lookup yields CDR1 SQVTM and CDR2 ANQGSEA. V shed 4 bases and J 10 bases; nucleotides not matched to a gene: 6. This CDR3 reads CSVGGLAGVWEQFF. The CDR3 DNA reads as TGCAGCGTTGGGGGACTAGCGGGAGTATGGGAGCAGTTCTTC.

On this clonotype: Possible read error: a much larger clone is one base away. The chain links TRBV7-9 to TRBJ2-1; D uncertain. Deletions cut 0 bases from V and 0 bases from J, with 6 bases between. Germline V gene data show CDR1 as SEHNR and CDR2 as FQNEAQ (reference sequence). This CDR3 is 15 amino acids long. The CDR3 DNA is TGTGCCAGCAGCTTAGCGGAGAGCTCCTACAATGAGCAGTTCTTC. Translating gives CASSLAESSYNEQFF.

This clonotype was seen a few times. The chain links TRBV27 to TRBJ1-2, with D possibly TRBD1 on 6 matching bases. Trimming removed 2 bases at V and 3 bases at J, with 10 bases between. Per the germline V gene, CDR1 is MNHEY and CDR2 is SMNVEV (reference sequence). The CDR3 has 14 amino acids. CDR3 sequence reads: CASSLRSGDYGYTF. The CDR3 DNA is TGTGCCAGCAGTTTAAGGTCAGGGGACTATGGCTACACCTTC.

The chain carries TRBV5-1 and TRBJ2-3; TRBD1 might be the D (5 bases). CDR3 length: 15 amino acids. The germline V and J ends were trimmed by 0 bases and 2 bases, with 10 bases remaining between them. Germline assignment: CDR1 SGHRS and CDR2 YFSETQ. CDR3 coding DNA: TGCGCCAGCAGCTTGGGACAGTTGGACACAGATACGCAGTATTTT. It is translated as CASSLGQLDTDTQYF.

J is TRBJ1-4 and V is TRBV2; D perhaps matches TRBD1 (5 bases). Trimming stripped 7 bases from V and 6 bases from J, with 15 bases between. The CDR3 totals 14 residues. Germline V gene sequence: CDR1 SNHLY, CDR2 FYNNEI. This CDR3 is CASTWDRTDEKLFF. The CDR3 DNA reads as TGTGCCAGCACCTGGGACCGCACAGATGAAAAACTGTTTTTT.

Details on this clonotype: This sequence may be a read error, since a much larger clone differs from it by one base. The gene calls are TRBV20-1 and TRBJ1-1; no clear D. In germline, CDR1 is DFQATT, CDR2 SNEGSKA (reference sequence). V was clipped by 3 bases and J by 1 base, with 3 bases between them. The CDR3 contains 11 residues. Here the CDR3 DNA reads TGCAGTGCTAGCAGGAACACTGAAGCTTTCTTT. As protein: CSASRNTEAFF.